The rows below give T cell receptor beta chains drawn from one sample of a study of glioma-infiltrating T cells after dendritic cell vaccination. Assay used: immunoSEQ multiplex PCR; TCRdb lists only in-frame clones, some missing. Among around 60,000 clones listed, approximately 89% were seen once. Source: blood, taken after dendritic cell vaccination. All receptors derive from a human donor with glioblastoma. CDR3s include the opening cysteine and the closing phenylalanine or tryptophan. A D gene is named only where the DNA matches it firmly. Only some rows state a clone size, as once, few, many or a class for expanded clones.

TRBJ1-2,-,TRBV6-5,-,CASSSGWYGYTF,TGTGCCAGCAGTTCAGGGTGGTATGGCTACACCTTC
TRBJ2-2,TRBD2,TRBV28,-,CASSLGRLATGELFF,TGTGCCAGCAGTTTAGGACGACTAGCGACCGGGGAGCTGTTTTTT
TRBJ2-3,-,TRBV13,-,CASSLVDLTDTQYF,TGTGCCAGCAGCTTAGTGGACTTAACAGATACGCAGTATTTT
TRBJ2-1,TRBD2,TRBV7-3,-,CASSSLAGGAYNEQFF,TGTGCCAGCAGCTCACTAGCGGGAGGGGCCTACAATGAGCAGTTCTTC
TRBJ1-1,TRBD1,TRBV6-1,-,CASSLRGTEAFF,TGTGCCAGCAGCCTCAGGGGGACTGAAGCTTTCTTT
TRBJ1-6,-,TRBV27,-,CASSLTGRGSSYNSPLHF,TGTGCCAGCAGTTTAACGGGGAGGGGAAGCTCCTATAATTCACCCCTCCACTTT
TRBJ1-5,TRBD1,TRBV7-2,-,CASSSGTGGNQPQHF,TGTGCCAGCAGCTCCGGGACAGGTGGCAATCAGCCCCAGCATTTT
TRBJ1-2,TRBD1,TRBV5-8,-,CASSWQQGTYGYTF,TGTGCCAGCAGCTGGCAACAGGGGACCTATGGCTACACCTTC
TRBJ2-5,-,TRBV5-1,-,CASSLKGDQETQYF,TGCGCCAGCAGCTTGAAGGGGGACCAAGAGACCCAGTACTTC
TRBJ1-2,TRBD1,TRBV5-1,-,CASSEQGANYGYTF,TGCGCCAGCAGCGAACAGGGGGCTAACTATGGCTACACCTTC
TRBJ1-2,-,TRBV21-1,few,CASHTGVPAGYGYTF,TGTGCCAGCCACACAGGGGTTCCCGCGGGGTATGGCTACACCTTC
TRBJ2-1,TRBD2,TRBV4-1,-,CASSHDPRTSGRYNEQFF,TGCGCCAGCAGTCATGACCCTAGGACTAGCGGGAGGTACAATGAGCAGTTCTTC
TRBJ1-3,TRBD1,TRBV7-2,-,CASSSNRGDGNTIYF,TGTGCCAGCAGCTCAAACAGGGGGGATGGAAACACCATATATTTT
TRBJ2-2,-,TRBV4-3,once,CASSQGRAFGTGELFF,TGCGCCAGCAGCCAAGGGCGGGCCTTCGGAACCGGGGAGCTGTTTTTT
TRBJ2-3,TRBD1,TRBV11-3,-,CASSYRGSTDTQYF,TGTGCCAGCAGCTACAGGGGAAGCACAGATACGCAGTATTTT
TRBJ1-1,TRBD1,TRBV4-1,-,CASSLLTGGGTEAFF,TGCGCCAGCAGCCTTTTGACAGGGGGTGGGACTGAAGCTTTCTTT
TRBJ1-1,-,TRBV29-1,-,CSGGSGRGNTEAFF,TGCAGCGGGGGGTCCGGGCGGGGGAACACTGAAGCTTTCTTT